This entry concerns a single T cell receptor (beta chain). This clonotype appeared many times. The antigen it recognizes is unknown. Base qualities were left out, and no much larger clone turns up one base away. Ophthalmopathy patients had moderately to severely active disease, Clinical Activity Score of at least 3, NOSPECS grade of at least 4, and disease duration under 3 months. Anyone with other autoimmune diseases, uncontrolled infections, pregnancy or lactation was excluded from the study. Clinical symptoms, serum thyroxine, TRAb, thyroid ultrasound and orbital computed tomography formed the basis of the diagnosis. PBMCs were isolated from about 10 ml of fresh peripheral blood by Ficoll-Paque density gradient centrifugation. Total RNA was extracted using Trizol reagent, and RNA quality was checked on an Agilent 2100 Bioanalyzer. The record originates from a study of Graves' ophthalmopathy and Graves' hyperthyroidism (dated by TCRdb to about 2018). With respect to the entire study: Peripheral blood was collected at initial diagnosis, prior to any treatment. To tell Graves' ophthalmopathy apart from Graves' hyperthyroidism, and to predict which patients would progress to ophthalmopathy, the study relied on TCR beta repertoire signatures. In total, approximately 130 blood samples were TCR-sequenced: around 42 ophthalmopathy, approximately 80 hyperthyroidism and about 17 hyperthyroidism-to-ophthalmopathy patients. To explore V-J signatures that distinguish ophthalmopathy from hyperthyroidism, a discovery set of more than 90 patients was enrolled, made up of 40 to 45 with ophthalmopathy and roughly 55 with stable hyperthyroidism. The independent validation cohort included approximately 19 hyperthyroidism patients plus 17 patients who later progressed from hyperthyroidism to ophthalmopathy. T-cell repertoires of thyroid tissue and blood were compared in six hyperthyroidism patients. Following sample collection, hyperthyroidism patients were given methimazole at a starting dose of 30 mg daily, and ophthalmopathy patients were given high-dose intravenous methylprednisolone. What the study reported, not specific to this receptor: Most expanded thyroid clonotypes with frequency above 0.001 were also detected in blood, suggesting blood repertoires may reflect the thyroid immune response. Sample size was not predetermined statistically, and investigators were not blinded to group allocation. In validation, the model predicted ophthalmopathy progression with 55% to 71% sensitivity and approximately 75% specificity; 12 predicted patients were CT-confirmed with GO in a median of approximately 6.5 months. The 13-signature model separated ophthalmopathy from stable hyperthyroidism with approximately 85% sensitivity and about 84% specificity in cross-validation, and 80%/75% in the test set.

Reading the germline V gene (reference sequence) gives CDR1 DFQATT and CDR2 SNEGSKA. The CDR3 sequence holds 13 residues, the cysteine and phenylalanine included. Just CDR3 DNA is preserved here, 39 bases in frame from base 1. V is shortened by 8 bases, J by 5 bases, and the region joining them spans 16 bases. For repertoire sequencing, the TCR beta CDR3 regions were amplified from RNA transcripts. The first round of RT-PCR was done with HTBI primers and the Qiagen OneStep RT-PCR kit, and was followed by a second round of multiplex PCR, then size selection and purification. Libraries were sequenced paired-end with 100 bp reads on an Illumina HiSeq2000. Concerning the study's data processing: SOAPnuke was used to process the reads, throwing out any read that had adapters, had uncalled bases, had a mean Phred below 15, or lacked an exact constant-primer or identifier match. COPE v1.2.5 was used to merge the high-quality paired reads. Clonotypes were defined as unique nucleotide sequences and were aligned to IMGT TRB V, D and J references using MiTCR v1.1. The analysis was limited to V-J combinations with a frequency above 0.0001, which together covered 99.2% of the repertoires. A TCR clonal expansion and chaos score per V-J combination was defined as the ratio of F50 clonal expansion to chaos observed in the TCRdist matrix. Welch's t-statistics and random forest were used to narrow the features down to approximately 13 V-J combinations, which were then fed into a naive Bayes classifier. The similarity between thyroid and blood repertoires was quantified using the Morisita-Horn index. Starting from the raw public reads, TCRdb applied fastp trimming at Q25, assembled clones with MiXCR and retained in-frame beta chains. CDR3 protein sequences are deduplicated, and each keeps its most common genes and DNA. These V and J calls originate from TCRdb's pipeline instead of the authors' own analysis. The sample table holds 52,000 or so distinct CDR3 sequences, of which approximately 50% were seen once. Of the sample, roughly 4.3% is held by the ten largest clones.

The sequence came from an adult woman with Graves' ophthalmopathy. The sequence is built from TRBV20-1 and TRBJ1-5, with the D gene not confidently named. Sequencing was carried out using peripheral blood. The DNA reads TGCAGTTTCCTGACGGACCGCGATCAGCCCCAGCATTTT. This encodes CSFLTDRDQPQHF.